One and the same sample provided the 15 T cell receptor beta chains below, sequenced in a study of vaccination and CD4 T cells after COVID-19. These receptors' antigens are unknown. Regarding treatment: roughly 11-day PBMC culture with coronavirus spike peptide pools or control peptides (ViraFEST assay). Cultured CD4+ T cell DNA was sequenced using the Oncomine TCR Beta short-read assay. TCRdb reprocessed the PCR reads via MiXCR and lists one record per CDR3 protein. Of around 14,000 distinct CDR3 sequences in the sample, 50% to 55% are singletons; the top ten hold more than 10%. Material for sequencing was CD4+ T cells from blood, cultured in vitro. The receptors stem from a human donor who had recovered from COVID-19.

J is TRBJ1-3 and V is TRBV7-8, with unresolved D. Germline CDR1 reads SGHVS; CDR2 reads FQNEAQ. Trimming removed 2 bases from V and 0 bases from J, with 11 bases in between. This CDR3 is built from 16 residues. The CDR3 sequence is CASSLSRANSGNTIYF. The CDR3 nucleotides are TGTGCCAGCAGCTTAAGTCGGGCGAACTCTGGAAACACCATATATTTT. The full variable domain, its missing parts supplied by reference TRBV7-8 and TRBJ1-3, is GAGVSQSPRYKVAKRGQDVALRCDPISGHVSLFWYQQALGQGPEFLTYFQNEAQLDKSGLPSDRFFAERPEGSVSTLKIQRTQQEDSAVYLCASSLSRANSGNTIYFGEGSWLTVV.

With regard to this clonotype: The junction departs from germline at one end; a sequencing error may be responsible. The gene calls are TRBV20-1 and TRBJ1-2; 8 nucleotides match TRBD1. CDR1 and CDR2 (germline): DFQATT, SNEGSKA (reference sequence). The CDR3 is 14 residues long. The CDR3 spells CSARDRGRDYGHTF. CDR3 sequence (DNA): TGCAGTGCTAGAGACAGGGGGCGCGACTATGGCCACACCTTC.

CDR3 amino acids: CASSVQGAVPVTQNHNEQFF. DNA for the CDR3: TGTGCCAGCAGCGTTCAGGGGGCTGTCCCGGTAACCCAGAATCACAATGAGCAGTTCTTC. This chain connects TRBV9 to TRBJ2-1, with TRBD1 matching over 8 bases. Germline CDR1 and CDR2: SGDLS and YYNGEE. The CDR3 runs to 20 residues. Losses at the gene ends were 2 bases for V and 5 bases for J; bases not matched to a gene: 21.

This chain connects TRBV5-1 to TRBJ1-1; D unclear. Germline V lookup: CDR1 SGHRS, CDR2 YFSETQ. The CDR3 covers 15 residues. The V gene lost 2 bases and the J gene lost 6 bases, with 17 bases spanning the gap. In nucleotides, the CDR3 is TGCGCCAGCAGCTTTGGGATGGGGTCGACGGCTGAAGCTTTCTTT. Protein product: CASSFGMGSTAEAFF.

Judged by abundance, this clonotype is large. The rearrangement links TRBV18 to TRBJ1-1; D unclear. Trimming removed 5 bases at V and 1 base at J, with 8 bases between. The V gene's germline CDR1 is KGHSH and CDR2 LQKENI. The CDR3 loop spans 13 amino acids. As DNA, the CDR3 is TGTGCCAGCTCAGCAGCCGAGAACACTGAAGCTTTCTTT. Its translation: CASSAAENTEAFF.

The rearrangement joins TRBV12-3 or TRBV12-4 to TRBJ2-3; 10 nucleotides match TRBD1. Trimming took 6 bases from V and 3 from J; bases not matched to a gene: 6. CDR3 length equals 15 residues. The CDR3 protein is CASRAGTGETDTQYF. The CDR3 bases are TGTGCCAGCAGAGCCGGGACAGGGGAGACAGATACGCAGTATTTT.

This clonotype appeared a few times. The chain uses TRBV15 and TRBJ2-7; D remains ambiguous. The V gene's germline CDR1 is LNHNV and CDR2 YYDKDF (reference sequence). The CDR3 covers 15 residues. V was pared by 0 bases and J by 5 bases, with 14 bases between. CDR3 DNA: TGTGCCACCAGCAGAGATCAAGGCGCTCTGAACGAGCAGTACTTC. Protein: CATSRDQGALNEQYF.

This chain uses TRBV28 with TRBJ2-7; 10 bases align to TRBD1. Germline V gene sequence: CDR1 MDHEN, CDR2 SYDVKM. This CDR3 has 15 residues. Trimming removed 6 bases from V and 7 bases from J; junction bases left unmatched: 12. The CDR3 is CASSRYSGTGVEQYF. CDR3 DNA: TGTGCCAGCAGCCGATATTCCGGGACAGGGGTTGAGCAGTACTTC.

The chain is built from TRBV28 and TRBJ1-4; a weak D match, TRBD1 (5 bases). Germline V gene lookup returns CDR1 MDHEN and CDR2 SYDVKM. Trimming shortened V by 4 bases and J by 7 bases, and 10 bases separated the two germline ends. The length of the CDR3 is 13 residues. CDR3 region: CASSSIQVEKLFF. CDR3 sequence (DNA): TGTGCCAGCAGTTCCATACAGGTTGAAAAACTGTTTTTT.

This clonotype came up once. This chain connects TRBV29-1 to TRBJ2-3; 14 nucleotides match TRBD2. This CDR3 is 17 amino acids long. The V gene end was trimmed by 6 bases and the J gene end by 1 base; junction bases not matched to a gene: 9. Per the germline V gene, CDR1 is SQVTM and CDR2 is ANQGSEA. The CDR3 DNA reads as TGCAGCGTGGGGGGACTAGCGGGAGAAGGGGGCACAGATACGCAGTATTTT. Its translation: CSVGGLAGEGGTDTQYF.

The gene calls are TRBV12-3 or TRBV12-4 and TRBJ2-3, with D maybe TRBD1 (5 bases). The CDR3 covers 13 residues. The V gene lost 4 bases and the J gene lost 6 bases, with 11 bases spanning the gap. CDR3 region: CASSWQGADTQYF. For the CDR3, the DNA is TGTGCCAGCAGTTGGCAAGGGGCGGATACGCAGTATTTT.

CDR3 coding DNA: TGCAGTGCTAGGGCCCCGACAGGGGTCACTGAAGCTTTCTTT. Residues: CSARAPTGVTEAFF. The V call is TRBV20-1, the J call TRBJ1-1, with 8 nucleotides matching TRBD1. Germline V lookup: CDR1 DFQATT, CDR2 SNEGSKA (reference sequence). The CDR3 totals 14 residues. The trim removed 3 bases at V and 4 bases at J, leaving 7 bases unmatched.

CDR3 loop: CASSLNGQPQHF. The CDR3 DNA reads TGTGCCAGCAGCTTAAATGGCCAGCCCCAGCATTTT. V and J are TRBV7-9 and TRBJ1-5; D is uncertain. V was clipped by 2 bases and J by 7 bases, with 6 bases between them. The CDR3 length is 12 residues. Germline-derived CDR1 and CDR2 are SEHNR and FQNEAQ (reference sequence).

For the CDR3, the DNA is TGTGCCAGCAGTGACGAGGCCGGGAGGGGCCCCAATGAGCAGTTCTTC. This codes for CASSDEAGRGPNEQFF. The chain recombines TRBV6-4 with TRBJ2-1, with 8 bases that match TRBD2. J lost 6 bases, V lost 2 bases, and 9 bases had no gene match. CDR3 length: 16 residues. CDR1 MRHNA and CDR2 SNTAGT come from the germline V gene.

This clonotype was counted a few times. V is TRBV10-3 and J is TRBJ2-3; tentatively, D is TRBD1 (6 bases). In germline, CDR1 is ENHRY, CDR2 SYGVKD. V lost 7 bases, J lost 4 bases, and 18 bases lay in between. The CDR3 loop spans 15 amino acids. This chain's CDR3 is CAITETGIPADTQYF. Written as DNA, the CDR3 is TGTGCCATCACCGAAACAGGGATACCTGCAGATACGCAGTATTTT.